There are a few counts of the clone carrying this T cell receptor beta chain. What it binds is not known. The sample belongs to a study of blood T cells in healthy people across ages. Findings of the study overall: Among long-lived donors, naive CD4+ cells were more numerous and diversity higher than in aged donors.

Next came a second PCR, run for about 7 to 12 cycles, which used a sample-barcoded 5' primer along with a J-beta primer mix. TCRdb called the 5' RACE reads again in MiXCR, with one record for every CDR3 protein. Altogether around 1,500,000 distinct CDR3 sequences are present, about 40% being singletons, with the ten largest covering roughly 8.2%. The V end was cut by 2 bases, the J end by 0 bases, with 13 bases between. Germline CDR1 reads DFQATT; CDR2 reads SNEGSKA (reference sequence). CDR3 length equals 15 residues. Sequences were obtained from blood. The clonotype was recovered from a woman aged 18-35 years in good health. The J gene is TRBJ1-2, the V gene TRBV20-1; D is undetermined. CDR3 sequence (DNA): TGCAGTGCTAGAACGGGGAGCTCAGCTAACTATGGCTACACCTTC. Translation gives CSARTGSSANYGYTF.